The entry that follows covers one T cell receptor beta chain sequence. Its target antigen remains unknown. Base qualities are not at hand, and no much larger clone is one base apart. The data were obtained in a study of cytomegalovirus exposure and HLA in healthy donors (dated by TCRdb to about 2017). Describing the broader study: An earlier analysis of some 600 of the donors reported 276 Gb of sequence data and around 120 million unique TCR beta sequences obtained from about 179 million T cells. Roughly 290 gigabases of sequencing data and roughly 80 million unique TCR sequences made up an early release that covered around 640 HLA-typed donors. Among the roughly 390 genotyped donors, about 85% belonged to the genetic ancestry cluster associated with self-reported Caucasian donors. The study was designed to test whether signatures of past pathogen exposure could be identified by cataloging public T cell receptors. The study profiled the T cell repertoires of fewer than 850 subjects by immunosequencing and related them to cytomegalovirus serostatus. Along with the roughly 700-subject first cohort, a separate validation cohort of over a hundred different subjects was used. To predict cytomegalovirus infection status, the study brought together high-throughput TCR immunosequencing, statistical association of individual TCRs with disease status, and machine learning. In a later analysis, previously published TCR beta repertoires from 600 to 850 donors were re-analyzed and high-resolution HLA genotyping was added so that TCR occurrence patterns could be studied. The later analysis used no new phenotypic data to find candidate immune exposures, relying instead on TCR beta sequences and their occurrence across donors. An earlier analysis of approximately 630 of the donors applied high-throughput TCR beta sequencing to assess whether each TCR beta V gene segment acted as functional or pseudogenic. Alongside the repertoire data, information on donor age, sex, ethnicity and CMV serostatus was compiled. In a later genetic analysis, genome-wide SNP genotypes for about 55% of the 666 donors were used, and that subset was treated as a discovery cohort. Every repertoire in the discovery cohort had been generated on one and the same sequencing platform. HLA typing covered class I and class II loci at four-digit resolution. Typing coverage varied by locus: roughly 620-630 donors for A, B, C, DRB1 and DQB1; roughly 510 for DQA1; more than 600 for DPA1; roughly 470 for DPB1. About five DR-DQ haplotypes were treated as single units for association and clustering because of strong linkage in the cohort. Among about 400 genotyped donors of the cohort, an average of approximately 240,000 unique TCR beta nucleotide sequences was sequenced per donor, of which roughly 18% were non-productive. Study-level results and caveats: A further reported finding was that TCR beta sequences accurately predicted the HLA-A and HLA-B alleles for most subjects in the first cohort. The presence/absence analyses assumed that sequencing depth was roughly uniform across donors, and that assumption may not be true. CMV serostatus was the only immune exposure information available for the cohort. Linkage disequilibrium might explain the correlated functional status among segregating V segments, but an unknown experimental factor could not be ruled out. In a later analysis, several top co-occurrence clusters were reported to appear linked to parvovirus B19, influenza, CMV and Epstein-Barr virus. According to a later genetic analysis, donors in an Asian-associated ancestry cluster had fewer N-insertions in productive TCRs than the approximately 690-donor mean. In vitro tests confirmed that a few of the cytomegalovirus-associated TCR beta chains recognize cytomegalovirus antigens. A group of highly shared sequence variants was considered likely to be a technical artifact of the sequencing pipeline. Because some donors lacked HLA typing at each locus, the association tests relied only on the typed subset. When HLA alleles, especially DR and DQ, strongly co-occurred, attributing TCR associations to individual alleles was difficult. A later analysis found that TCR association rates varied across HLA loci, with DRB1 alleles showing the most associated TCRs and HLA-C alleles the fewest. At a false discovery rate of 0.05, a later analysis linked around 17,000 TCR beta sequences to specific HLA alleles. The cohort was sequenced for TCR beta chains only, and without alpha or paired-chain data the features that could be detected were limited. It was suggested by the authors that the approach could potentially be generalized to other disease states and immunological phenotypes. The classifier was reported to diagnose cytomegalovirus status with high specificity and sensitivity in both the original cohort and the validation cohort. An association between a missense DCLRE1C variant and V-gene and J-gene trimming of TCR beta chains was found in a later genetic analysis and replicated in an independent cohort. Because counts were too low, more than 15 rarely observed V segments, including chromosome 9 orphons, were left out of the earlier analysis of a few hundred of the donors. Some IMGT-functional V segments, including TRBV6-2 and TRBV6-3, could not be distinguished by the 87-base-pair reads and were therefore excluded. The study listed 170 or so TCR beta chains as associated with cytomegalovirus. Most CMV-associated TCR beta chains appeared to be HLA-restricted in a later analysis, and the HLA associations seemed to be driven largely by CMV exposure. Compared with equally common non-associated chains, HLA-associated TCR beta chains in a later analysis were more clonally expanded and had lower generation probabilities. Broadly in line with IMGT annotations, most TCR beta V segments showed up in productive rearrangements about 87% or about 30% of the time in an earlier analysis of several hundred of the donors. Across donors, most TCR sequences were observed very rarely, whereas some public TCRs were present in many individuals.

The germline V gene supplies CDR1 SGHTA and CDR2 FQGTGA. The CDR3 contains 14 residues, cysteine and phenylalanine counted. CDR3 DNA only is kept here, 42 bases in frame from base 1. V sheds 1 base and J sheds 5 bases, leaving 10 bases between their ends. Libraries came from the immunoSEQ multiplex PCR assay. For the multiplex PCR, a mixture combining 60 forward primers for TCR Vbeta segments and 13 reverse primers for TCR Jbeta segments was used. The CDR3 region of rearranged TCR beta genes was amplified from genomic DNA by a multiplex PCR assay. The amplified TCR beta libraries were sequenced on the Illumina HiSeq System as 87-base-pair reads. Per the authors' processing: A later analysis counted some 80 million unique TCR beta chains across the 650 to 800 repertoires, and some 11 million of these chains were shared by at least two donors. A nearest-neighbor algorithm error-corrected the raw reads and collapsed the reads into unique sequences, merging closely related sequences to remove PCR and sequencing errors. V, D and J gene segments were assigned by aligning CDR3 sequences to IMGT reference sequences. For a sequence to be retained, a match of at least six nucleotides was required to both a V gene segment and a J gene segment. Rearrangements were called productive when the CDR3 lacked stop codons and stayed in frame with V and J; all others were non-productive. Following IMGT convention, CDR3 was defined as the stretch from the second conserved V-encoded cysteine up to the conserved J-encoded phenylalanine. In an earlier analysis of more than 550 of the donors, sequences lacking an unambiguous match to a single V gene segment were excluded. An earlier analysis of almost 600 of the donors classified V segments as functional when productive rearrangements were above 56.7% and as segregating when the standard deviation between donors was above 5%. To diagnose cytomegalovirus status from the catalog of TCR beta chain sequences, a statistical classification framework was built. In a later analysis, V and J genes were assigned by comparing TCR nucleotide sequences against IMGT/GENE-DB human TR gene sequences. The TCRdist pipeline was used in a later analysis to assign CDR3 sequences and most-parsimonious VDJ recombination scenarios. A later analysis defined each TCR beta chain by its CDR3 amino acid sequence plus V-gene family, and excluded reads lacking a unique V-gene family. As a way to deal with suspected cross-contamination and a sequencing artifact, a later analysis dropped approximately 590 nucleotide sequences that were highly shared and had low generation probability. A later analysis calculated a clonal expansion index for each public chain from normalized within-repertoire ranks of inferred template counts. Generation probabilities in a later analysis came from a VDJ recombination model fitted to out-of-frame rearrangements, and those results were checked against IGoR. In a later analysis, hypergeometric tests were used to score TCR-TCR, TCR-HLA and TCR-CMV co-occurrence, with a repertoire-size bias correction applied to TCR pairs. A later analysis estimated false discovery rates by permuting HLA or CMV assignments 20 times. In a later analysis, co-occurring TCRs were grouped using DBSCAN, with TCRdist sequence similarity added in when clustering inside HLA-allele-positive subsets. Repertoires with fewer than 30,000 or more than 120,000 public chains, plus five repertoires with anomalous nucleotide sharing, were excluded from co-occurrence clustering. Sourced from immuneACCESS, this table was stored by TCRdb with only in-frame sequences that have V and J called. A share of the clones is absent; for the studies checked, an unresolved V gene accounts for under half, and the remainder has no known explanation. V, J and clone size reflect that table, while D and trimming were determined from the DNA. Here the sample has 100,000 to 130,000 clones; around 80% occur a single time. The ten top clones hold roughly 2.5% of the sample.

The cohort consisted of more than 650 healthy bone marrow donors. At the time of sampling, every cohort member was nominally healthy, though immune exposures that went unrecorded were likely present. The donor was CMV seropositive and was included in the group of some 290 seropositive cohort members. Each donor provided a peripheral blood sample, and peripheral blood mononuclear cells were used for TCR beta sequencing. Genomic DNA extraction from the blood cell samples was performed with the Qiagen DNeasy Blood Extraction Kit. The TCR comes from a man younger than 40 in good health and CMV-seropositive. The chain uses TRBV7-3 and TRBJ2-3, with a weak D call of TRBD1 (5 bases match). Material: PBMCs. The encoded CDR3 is CASSLSGAEDTQYF. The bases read TGTGCCAGCAGCTTAAGTGGGGCAGAAGATACGCAGTATTTT.